A single sample gave rise to the 26 T cell receptor beta chains below, sequenced in a study of blood T cell repertoires in COVID-19. Method: immunoSEQ multiplex PCR; TCRdb's copy keeps in-frame clones and lacks some. The repertoire includes some 240,000 clones, over 70% of them detected once, and 3% to 3.5% sits in the top ten. Sequencing was done on a sample of PBMCs or T cells enriched from blood (not recorded which). The source is a woman aged 40 to 50 who had been exposed to COVID-19.

The rearrangement joins TRBV2 to TRBJ1-4, with D possibly matching TRBD1 (6 bases). Germline values: CDR1 SNHLY, CDR2 FYNNEI. There are 13 residues in the CDR3. Trimming took 4 bases from V and 5 from J, leaving 8 bases between them. The CDR3 sequence: CASSAQGNEKLFF. CDR3 DNA sequence: TGTGCCAGCAGTGCCCAGGGGAATGAAAAACTGTTTTTT.

Turning to this clone: The junction differs from germline at one of its ends, possibly a read error. The chain recombines TRBV5-1 with TRBJ2-3; 7 bases line up with TRBD2. CDR1 SGHRS and CDR2 YFSETQ come from the germline V gene. CDR3 length: 14 residues. This chain's CDR3 is CASRYREDTDTQYF. CDR3 in DNA: TGTGCCAGCAGATATCGGGAGGACACAGATACGCAGTATTTT.

The chain carries TRBV18 and TRBJ1-6, with D unresolved. The germline gives CDR1 KGHSH, CDR2 LQKENI. V was shortened by 0 bases and J by 5 bases, with 8 bases between the two germline ends. This CDR3 is built from 15 residues. CDR3: CASSPPAGDNSPLHF. The CDR3 DNA reads as TGTGCCAGCTCACCACCGGCCGGGGATAATTCACCCCTCCACTTT.

The rearrangement uses TRBV18 and TRBJ2-3; 11 bases match TRBD2. The J segment lost 4 bases and the V segment lost 2 bases, leaving 5 bases of the junction unmatched. CDR1 and CDR2 (germline): KGHSH, LQKENI. This CDR3 comprises 16 residues. The CDR3 nucleotides are TGTGCCAGCTCACCAGAACTAGCGGGAGCAGCAGATACGCAGTATTTT. Translated: CASSPELAGAADTQYF.

This clone was detected once. The chain employs TRBV4-1 and TRBJ1-5; the D is unclear. The CDR3 loop spans 17 amino acids. Trimming cost V 1 base and J 3 bases, with 16 bases left between them. In germline, CDR1 is MGHRA, CDR2 YSYEKL. The CDR3 sequence: CASSQGWFAGPNQPQHF. CDR3 in DNA: TGCGCCAGCAGCCAAGGATGGTTCGCAGGCCCCAATCAGCCCCAGCATTTT.

This rearrangement joins TRBV5-5 to TRBJ2-1, with 11 nucleotides matching TRBD2. This CDR3 is built from 16 residues. V dropped 1 base and J dropped 5; count of bases not matched to a gene: 5. Germline CDR1 and CDR2: SGHKS and YYEKEE (reference sequence). The CDR3 region has the DNA TGTGCCAGCAGCTTGACTAGCGGGAGATCCCACAATGAGCAGTTCTTC. This translates into CASSLTSGRSHNEQFF. Variable domain in full (rest from reference TRBV5-5 and TRBJ2-1): DAGVTQSPTHLIKTRGQQVTLRCSPISGHKSVSWYQQVLGQGPQFIFQYYEKEERGRGNFPDRFSARQFPNYSSELNVNALLLGDSALYLCASSLTSGRSHNEQFFGPGTRLTVL.

V is TRBV6-2 or TRBV6-3 and J is TRBJ2-3, with 7 bases matching TRBD2. The V and J ends lost 5 bases and 0 bases, in that order; junction bases with no gene match: 11. From germline, CDR1 is MNHEY and CDR2 SVGEGT. The CDR3 totals 17 residues. Here the CDR3 reads CASSLPFSGTSTDTQYF. CDR3 coding DNA: TGTGCCAGCAGTCTCCCCTTCAGCGGGACTAGCACAGATACGCAGTATTTT.

The rearrangement links TRBV12-3 or TRBV12-4 to TRBJ2-7; TRBD1 is a possible D gene (5 bases). The CDR3 runs to 11 residues. V was trimmed by 6 bases and J by 4 bases, leaving 7 bases between them. CDR3: CASRTGYEQYF. In DNA form, the CDR3 reads TGTGCCAGCAGAACAGGATACGAGCAGTACTTC.

The chain has TRBV2 and TRBJ2-6; TRBD1 matches 9 bases. Germline assignment: CDR1 SNHLY and CDR2 FYNNEI. The CDR3 runs 18 residues. V shed 5 bases and J 1 base; nucleotides not matched to a gene: 9. CDR3 amino acids: CASSSPRQGVSGANVLTF. The CDR3, as DNA: TGTGCCAGCAGTTCCCCCAGACAGGGGGTATCTGGGGCCAACGTCCTGACTTTC.

The chain has TRBV9 and TRBJ1-2, with D possibly TRBD1 on 6 matching bases. The CDR3 runs to 17 residues. Germline loops: CDR1 SGDLS, CDR2 YYNGEE. V lost 0 bases to trimming and J lost 5 bases, with 20 bases between them. CDR3 DNA sequence: TGTGCCAGCAGCGTAGCACGCCTGGCCAGGGGACCATATGGCTACACCTTC. The encoded protein is CASSVARLARGPYGYTF.

V gene TRBV7-3 combines with J gene TRBJ2-1, with 7 nucleotides matching TRBD2. Germline-derived CDR1 and CDR2 are SGHTA and FQGTGA. This CDR3 region has 18 residues. V dropped 5 bases and J dropped 0; count of bases not matched to a gene: 13. The CDR3 here is CASSPSGETTSSYNEQFF. The CDR3 DNA is TGTGCCAGCAGCCCTAGCGGCGAGACGACTAGCTCCTACAATGAGCAGTTCTTC.

The chain employs TRBV9 and TRBJ1-2; no firm D call. The germline gives CDR1 SGDLS, CDR2 YYNGEE. The CDR3 is made up of 15 amino acids. V shed 0 bases and J shed 3 bases, with 12 bases lying between them. DNA of the CDR3: TGTGCCAGCAGCGTAGCAATACAGCCGGACTATGGCTACACCTTC. It yields the protein CASSVAIQPDYGYTF.

This chain links TRBV28 with TRBJ1-4; D is possibly TRBD1 (6 bases). Trimming removed 5 bases at V and 5 bases at J, with 15 bases between. The CDR3 runs 15 residues. Per germline, CDR1 MDHEN and CDR2 SYDVKM. The CDR3 DNA sequence: TGTGCCAGCAGTCCAGGACAGTTACGGAATGAAAAACTGTTTTTT. Protein: CASSPGQLRNEKLFF.

This chain links TRBV27 with TRBJ1-2; 7 nucleotides agree with TRBD1. Trimming at V came to 5 bases and at J to 5 bases, leaving 11 bases not matched to a gene. In germline, CDR1 is MNHEY, CDR2 SMNVEV (reference sequence). The CDR3 sequence is 15 residues long. CDR3 amino acids: CASSPRDRVRYGYTF. CDR3 nucleotides: TGTGCCAGCAGTCCCCGAGACAGGGTTCGGTATGGCTACACCTTC.

The chain joins TRBV6-5 to TRBJ1-5, with D possibly being TRBD1 (6 bases). CDR1 is MNHEY and CDR2 is SVGAGI in the germline V gene. The CDR3 sequence is 14 residues long. The V gene lost 0 bases and the J gene lost 9 bases, with 12 bases spanning the gap. In DNA, the CDR3 is TGTGCCAGCAGTTACTCGAACAGGGTGGCGCCCCAGCATTTT. It translates to CASSYSNRVAPQHF.

CDR3 residues: CASSLGSGEGNTIYF. CDR3 bases: TGTGCCAGCAGCTTGGGATCAGGGGAGGGAAACACCATATATTTT. The V and J genes are TRBV5-4 and TRBJ1-3; D might be TRBD1 (6 bases). The CDR3 is 15 amino acids. Trimming stripped 0 bases from V and 4 bases from J, with 11 bases between. The germline CDR1 and CDR2 sequences are SGHNT and YYREEE (reference sequence).

The rearrangement uses TRBV7-2 and TRBJ2-5, with D possibly being TRBD1 (6 bases). Germline CDR1 and CDR2: SGHTA and FQGNSA. CDR3 length: 15 amino acids. The ends were cut back, 1 base at V and 3 bases at J, with 12 bases in the middle. CDR3 in DNA: TGTGCCAGCAGCTTAGGGACCTGGACAGAAGAGACCCAGTACTTC. It is translated as CASSLGTWTEETQYF.

This chain connects TRBV19 to TRBJ2-7, with D possibly being TRBD1 (6 bases). This CDR3 has 16 residues. V was shortened by 5 bases and J by 6 bases, with 23 bases between the two germline ends. Germline V gene lookup returns CDR1 LNHDA and CDR2 SQIVND (reference sequence). CDR3: CASSEGQPVGICEQYF. CDR3 in DNA: TGTGCCAGTAGTGAAGGACAGCCCGTCGGAATCTGCGAGCAGTACTTC.

The chain employs TRBV5-6 and TRBJ1-2, with D possibly being TRBD1 (6 bases). Germline V gene data show CDR1 as SGHDT and CDR2 as YYEEEE. V dropped 4 bases and J dropped 1 base, with 14 bases sitting between them. The CDR3 extends over 15 amino acids. CDR3 protein: CASSQLQGFNYGYTF. The CDR3 DNA is TGTGCCAGCAGCCAATTACAGGGCTTTAACTATGGCTACACCTTC. The full variable domain, in which reference TRBV5-6 and TRBJ1-2 provide the parts outside the CDR3, is DAGVTQSPTHLIKTRGQQVTLRCSPKSGHDTVSWYQQALGQGPQFIFQYYEEEERQRGNFPDRFSGHQFPNYSSELNVNALLLGDSALYLCASSQLQGFNYGYTFGSGTRLTVV.

The rearrangement uses TRBV4-3 and TRBJ2-7, with D perhaps TRBD2 (7 bases). The V end was cut by 0 bases, the J end by 4 bases, with 19 bases between. Germline V gene lookup returns CDR1 LGHNA and CDR2 YSLEER. The CDR3 length is 17 residues. CDR3 sequence reads: CASSQDLWGRGGYEQYF. The CDR3 DNA is TGCGCCAGCAGCCAAGATTTATGGGGCAGGGGAGGGTACGAGCAGTACTTC.

The chain links TRBV11-2 to TRBJ1-3, with D tentatively TRBD1 (6 bases). The CDR3 covers 17 residues. Looked up from germline, CDR1 is SGHAT and CDR2 is FQNNGV. V shed 4 bases and J shed 0 bases, with 16 bases lying between them. CDR3 loop: CASSSQGQRYSGNTIYF. In DNA, the CDR3 is TGTGCCAGCAGCTCCCAGGGACAAAGGTACTCTGGAAACACCATATATTTT.

The V call is TRBV21-1, the J call TRBJ1-6. TRBV21-1 is a listed pseudogene. The CDR3 is 21 residues long. CDR3 in amino acids: CASTLPSGSSLVELSSSPLHF. As DNA, the CDR3 is TGTGCCAGCACCCTCCCTTCGGGGTCTTCCTTGGTTGAGTTAAGCAGTTCACCCCTCCACTTT.

This clone appeared once. The V call is TRBV7-9, the J call TRBJ1-1, with D possibly TRBD1 on 5 matching bases. Between the trimmed V and J ends, which lost 3 bases and 8 bases, there was a span of 10 bases. This CDR3 has 12 residues. From germline, CDR1 is SEHNR and CDR2 FQNEAQ (reference sequence). The CDR3, as DNA: TGTGCCAGCAGCTTGGGGCAGGGCGAAGCTTTCTTT. Its translation is CASSLGQGEAFF. Looking up the rest from reference TRBV7-9 and TRBJ1-1 gives the full variable domain: DTGVSQNPRHKITKRGQNVTFRCDPISEHNRLYWYRQTLGQGPEFLTYFQNEAQLEKSRLLSDRFSAERPKGSFSTLEIQRTEQGDSAMYLCASSLGQGEAFFGQGTRLTVV.

In the case of this clone: Germline is not matched at one junction end, which may reflect a read error. The V call is TRBV5-1, the J call TRBJ2-2; tentative D call: TRBD2 (6 bases). Germline V lookup: CDR1 SGHRS, CDR2 YFSETQ. The CDR3 is 16 amino acids. In DNA, the CDR3 is TGTGCCAGCAGCTTGAGTAGCGGACATAACACCGGGGAGCTGTTTTTT. Its translation: CASSLSSGHNTGELFF. The complete variable domain, with remaining parts taken from reference TRBV5-1 and TRBJ2-2, reads KAGVTQTPRYLIKTRGQQVTLSCSPISGHRSVSWYQQTPGQGLQFLFEYFSETQRNKGNFPGRFSGRQFSNSRSEMNVSTLELGDSALYLCASSLSSGHNTGELFFGEGSRLTVL.

The CDR3 DNA reads as TGTGCCAGCAGTTCCCCCCCGGGGACCCAGTACTTC. Encoded protein: CASSSPPGTQYF. This chain joins TRBV12-3 or TRBV12-4 and TRBJ2-5, with no clear D. Trimming took 4 bases from V and 7 from J, leaving 10 bases between them. This CDR3 has 12 residues.

On this clone: A junction end diverges from the germline sequence, so it may reflect a read error. The chain combines TRBV6-2 or TRBV6-3 with TRBJ1-5; TRBD1 is a possible D gene (6 bases). The CDR3 sequence is 15 residues long. Germline V gene lookup returns CDR1 MNHEY and CDR2 SVGEGT. DNA of the CDR3: TGTGCCAGCAGTCAGTACAGGGATAGCGATCAGCCCCAGCATTTT. This sequence encodes CASSQYRDSDQPQHF.